These 26 T cell receptor beta chains originate from one sample sequenced in a study of control samples from healthy donors and cancer patients. Measured with immunoSEQ multiplex PCR; TCRdb has only the in-frame clones, and not every one. The top ten clones hold roughly 0.64% of a sample with approximately 170,000 clones, around 90% of them seen once. Source material: blood. Every receptor here comes from a woman in her twenties or thirties in good health.

The chain is built from TRBV6-4 and TRBJ2-7; 9 bases map to TRBD2. After removal of 8 bases from V and 6 bases from J, the junction contained 14 bases not matched to a gene. Germline-derived CDR1 and CDR2 are MRHNA and SNTAGT. The CDR3 runs 15 residues. CDR3 sequence (DNA): TGTGCCAGCGGTCCCAAGCGGGAGGTAGCTTCCGAGCAGTACTTC. Its translation: CASGPKREVASEQYF.

The chain joins TRBV29-1 to TRBJ2-7; D remains ambiguous. CDR1 is SQVTM, CDR2 ANQGSEA, per germline. The CDR3 is made up of 13 amino acids. The V and J ends lost 6 bases and 6 bases respectively, with 18 bases between them. The CDR3 nucleotides are TGCAGCGTCTTCGCCTTCGGCGCCACCGAGCAGTACTTC. Residues: CSVFAFGATEQYF.

The J gene is TRBJ2-3, the V gene TRBV10-3; 10 bases line up with TRBD2. Per germline, CDR1 ENHRY and CDR2 SYGVKD. CDR3 length: 15 amino acids. The V segment lost 6 bases and the J segment 0 bases; nucleotides outside the gene matches: 3. The CDR3 DNA reads TGTGCCATCAGCAGGACTAGCGGAAGCACAGATACGCAGTATTTT. It translates to CAISRTSGSTDTQYF.

The V and J genes are TRBV21-1 and TRBJ1-1. TRBV21-1 represents a pseudogene. The CDR3 has 15 residues. CDR3: CASSKARGTNTEAFF. The CDR3 DNA reads as TGTGCCAGCAGCAAGGCCCGGGGCACGAACACTGAAGCTTTCTTT.

The chain carries TRBV29-1 and TRBJ1-5; tentatively, D is TRBD1 (5 bases). The ends were cut back, 4 bases at V and 3 bases at J, with 19 bases in the middle. The CDR3 runs to 16 residues. Per the germline V gene, CDR1 is SQVTM and CDR2 is ANQGSEA. Here the CDR3 reads CSVAVDWGADNQPQHF. CDR3 nucleotides: TGCAGCGTTGCGGTGGACTGGGGCGCTGACAATCAGCCCCAGCATTTT.

The chain combines TRBV7-8 with TRBJ1-6; D unresolved. Trimming removed 5 bases from V and 7 bases from J, with 9 bases in between. Germline V CDR1 and CDR2: SGHVS, FQNEAQ. The CDR3 sequence is 13 residues long. The CDR3 region is CASSPQTNSPLHF. CDR3 DNA: TGTGCCAGCAGCCCACAAACCAATTCACCCCTCCACTTT.

The rearrangement links TRBV20-1 to TRBJ2-7; no clear D gene. The CDR3 is 12 residues long. V lost 3 bases and J 3 bases, leaving 9 bases between the germline ends. CDR1 DFQATT and CDR2 SNEGSKA come from the germline V gene (reference sequence). Written as DNA, the CDR3 is TGCAGTGCTAGTTCGACCCTCTACGAGCAGTACTTC. It translates to CSASSTLYEQYF.

The J gene is TRBJ2-7, the V gene TRBV27, with D possibly matching TRBD2 (5 bases). Germline CDR1 is MNHEY and CDR2 is SMNVEV (reference sequence). Trimming took off 5 bases at V and 4 bases at J, with 15 bases between the two ends. The CDR3 is made up of 14 amino acids. The CDR3 protein is CASSPGGSGYEQYF. In DNA, the CDR3 is TGTGCCAGCAGTCCCGGAGGAAGCGGTTACGAGCAGTACTTC.

This rearrangement joins TRBV27 to TRBJ2-1; 9 positions match TRBD2. Germline V gene sequence: CDR1 MNHEY, CDR2 SMNVEV (reference sequence). The ends lost 0 bases at V and 4 bases at J; junction bases unmatched: 1. The CDR3 is 15 amino acids. This CDR3 reads CASSLSGLAYNEQFF. The CDR3 coding sequence is TGTGCCAGCAGTTTATCGGGACTAGCTTACAATGAGCAGTTCTTC.

The chain is built from TRBV5-6 and TRBJ2-3, with 7 bases matching TRBD2. The V segment lost 0 bases and the J segment 6 bases; nucleotides outside the gene matches: 13. The CDR3 sequence is 17 residues long. Germline V lookup: CDR1 SGHDT, CDR2 YYEEEE. For the CDR3, the DNA is TGTGCCAGCAGCTTGGGTCTATGGGGAGGGCCGTTGGATACGCAGTATTTT. Translated, it gives CASSLGLWGGPLDTQYF.

V is TRBV4-3 and J is TRBJ1-2; D is unclear. The germline V gene has CDR1 LGHNA and CDR2 YSLEER. Trimming left V 0 bases short and J 8 bases short, with 13 bases between. CDR3 length: 14 residues. As DNA, the CDR3 is TGCGCCAGCAGCCAAGACGTGGGCTTCTACGGCTACACCTTC. Amino acid sequence: CASSQDVGFYGYTF.

The chain carries TRBV19 and TRBJ2-5, with 7 bases identical to TRBD1. Germline V gene lookup returns CDR1 LNHDA and CDR2 SQIVND (reference sequence). This CDR3 is built from 20 residues. V dropped 6 bases and J dropped 1; count of bases not matched to a gene: 23. This CDR3 is CASSNYGTEVPYGGQETQYF. Written as DNA, the CDR3 is TGTGCCAGTAGCAATTACGGGACAGAGGTACCCTACGGCGGCCAAGAGACCCAGTACTTC.

This sequence joins TRBV7-9 and TRBJ2-1, with 13 nucleotides matching TRBD2. CDR3 length equals 15 residues. V shed 5 bases and J 5 bases; nucleotides not matched to a gene: 3. CDR1 is SEHNR, CDR2 FQNEAQ, per germline (reference sequence). In DNA, the CDR3 is TGTGCCAGCAGCACTACTAGCGGGAGGGACAATGAGCAGTTCTTC. Its translation is CASSTTSGRDNEQFF. Full variable domain (rest looked up from reference TRBV7-9 and TRBJ2-1): DTGVSQNPRHKITKRGQNVTFRCDPISEHNRLYWYRQTLGQGPEFLTYFQNEAQLEKSRLLSDRFSAERPKGSFSTLEIQRTEQGDSAMYLCASSTTSGRDNEQFFGPGTRLTVL.

This chain links TRBV25-1 with TRBJ1-2, with 8 bases aligning to TRBD1. The CDR3 sequence is 15 residues long. The V gene end was trimmed by 5 bases and the J gene end by 5 bases; junction bases not matched to a gene: 10. Germline CDR1 is MGHDK and CDR2 is SYGVNS. The CDR3 sequence: CASSRSGTGSYGYTF. CDR3 in DNA: TGTGCCAGCAGTAGATCCGGGACAGGATCTTATGGCTACACCTTC.

The chain uses TRBV7-9 and TRBJ1-1, with unresolved D. The CDR3 extends over 13 amino acids. Germline values: CDR1 SEHNR, CDR2 FQNEAQ (reference sequence). Trimming stripped 1 base from V and 7 bases from J, with 10 bases between. CDR3 region: CASSLGGSGEAFF. In DNA, the CDR3 is TGTGCCAGCAGCTTAGGGGGATCAGGTGAAGCTTTCTTT.

This chain connects TRBV12-5 to TRBJ2-1; a possible D gene is TRBD2 (5 bases). V lost 5 bases and J 0 bases, leaving 8 bases between the germline ends. The CDR3 runs to 14 residues. Germline V gives CDR1 LGHNT, CDR2 FRNRAP. The CDR3 loop reads CASGHGGSYNEQFF. The CDR3 nucleotides read TGTGCTAGTGGTCACGGAGGCTCCTACAATGAGCAGTTCTTC. The complete variable domain, with remaining parts taken from reference TRBV12-5 and TRBJ2-1, reads DARVTQTPRHKVTEMGQEVTMRCQPILGHNTVFWYRQTMMQGLELLAYFRNRAPLDDSGMPKDRFSAEMPDATLATLKIQPSEPRDSAVYFCASGHGGSYNEQFFGPGTRLTVL.

This chain links TRBV3-1 (or the pseudogene TRBV3-2) with TRBJ1-3; 7 bases agree with TRBD1. This CDR3 comprises 16 residues. V was clipped by 1 base and J by 0 bases; unmatched bases: 3. Germline CDR1 LGHDT, CDR2 YNNKEL (reference sequence). Here the CDR3 reads CASSQGWDSSGNTIYF. The CDR3 bases are TGTGCCAGCAGCCAAGGGTGGGACAGCTCTGGAAACACCATATATTTT.

As DNA, the CDR3 is TGTGCCAGCAGTTTACAGGGGGCCCAGCCCCAGCATTTT. Protein product: CASSLQGAQPQHF. This sequence joins TRBV27 and TRBJ1-5; 8 bases align to TRBD1. Trimming at V came to 2 bases and at J to 7 bases, leaving 1 base not matched to a gene. Looked up from germline, CDR1 is MNHEY and CDR2 is SMNVEV (reference sequence). The CDR3 covers 13 residues.

J is TRBJ2-3 and V is TRBV20-1, with 13 bases that match TRBD2. The V segment lost 5 bases and the J segment 1 base; nucleotides outside the gene matches: 12. Germline V gene sequence: CDR1 DFQATT, CDR2 SNEGSKA (reference sequence). The CDR3 runs to 18 residues. In DNA, the CDR3 is TGCAGTGCTCGTGGACTAGCGGGAGTAAGGGAGGGCACAGATACGCAGTATTTT. Translating gives CSARGLAGVREGTDTQYF.

The V call is TRBV14, the J call TRBJ1-2; D gene unclear. Germline V lookup: CDR1 SGHDN, CDR2 FVKESK. The CDR3 has 14 amino acids. The V and J ends lost 4 bases and 4 bases respectively, with 13 bases between them. The CDR3 here is CASSPQWAGYGYTF. In DNA, the CDR3 is TGTGCCAGCAGCCCCCAATGGGCGGGCTATGGCTACACCTTC.

This sequence joins TRBV4-2 and TRBJ2-7, with D possibly TRBD2 on 6 matching bases. The CDR3 is made up of 15 amino acids. CDR1 and CDR2 (germline): LGHNA, YNFKEQ. The ends were cut back, 1 base at V and 0 bases at J, with 10 bases in the middle. This CDR3 reads CASSQVRDSSYEQYF. The DNA for the CDR3 is TGTGCCAGCAGCCAAGTCCGGGACTCCTCCTACGAGCAGTACTTC.

This clone was seen once. This chain connects TRBV18 to TRBJ2-5; either TRBD1 or TRBD2 may supply D (5 bases each). In germline, CDR1 is KGHSH, CDR2 LQKENI. Between the trimmed V and J ends, which lost 4 bases and 4 bases, there was a span of 16 bases. The CDR3 totals 15 residues. CDR3 DNA sequence: TGTGCCAGCTCACAGTCTGGGGGTCAACGAGAGACCCAGTACTTC. Amino acids: CASSQSGGQRETQYF.

V gene TRBV30 combines with J gene TRBJ1-3; perhaps TRBD1 as D (5 bases). Germline V gene sequence: CDR1 GTSNPN, CDR2 SVGIG (reference sequence). With 4 bases removed from V and 0 bases from J, the gap between germline ends came to 13 bases. This CDR3 is 15 amino acids long. Here the CDR3 DNA reads TGTGCCTGGATAGGCCACAGGCTCTCTGGAAACACCATATATTTT. Translated, it gives CAWIGHRLSGNTIYF.

The chain uses TRBV7-2 and TRBJ2-2, with 8 bases fitting TRBD2. The V segment lost 4 bases and the J segment 4 bases; nucleotides outside the gene matches: 8. CDR1 is SGHTA, CDR2 FQGNSA, per germline. CDR3 size: 16 residues. CDR3 protein: CASSSTGLVVTGELFF. The CDR3 DNA is TGTGCCAGCAGCTCAACGGGACTAGTTGTCACCGGGGAGCTGTTTTTT.

The gene calls are TRBV19 and TRBJ1-1; D ambiguous. CDR1 and CDR2 (germline): LNHDA, SQIVND (reference sequence). This CDR3 is built from 13 residues. The V end was cut by 5 bases, the J end by 1 base, with 8 bases between. CDR3 DNA sequence: TGTGCCAGTAGTGAAACGAGGAACACTGAAGCTTTCTTT. It yields the protein CASSETRNTEAFF.

The CDR3 bases are TGTGCCAGCAGTACAGGTAACAATGAAAAACTGTTTTTT. Translating gives CASSTGNNEKLFF. The rearrangement joins TRBV3-1 (or the pseudogene TRBV3-2) to TRBJ1-4; D might be TRBD1 (5 bases). CDR1 is LGHDT, CDR2 YNNKEL, per germline (reference sequence). This CDR3 has 13 residues. The V end lost 6 bases, the J end lost 5 bases, and 10 bases lay between the germline ends.